This TCR beta chain was captured by sequencing in a study of blood T cells in healthy people across ages (dated by TCRdb to the mid-2010s). Notes on the research overall: In model experiments, roughly one uniquely barcoded TCR beta cDNA molecule per two T cells was captured by template switching. To track age-related changes in TCR beta repertoire diversity, the study relied on deep sequencing normalized with unique cDNA molecular identifiers. Donors were grouped into four age groups: young (average approximately 15 years), middle-aged (roughly 40), aged (around 56) and long-lived (less than 85). To avoid experimental bias, donors of different ages were spread randomly across the sequencing lanes. Using the same blood draw, the study looked at two additional independent replicas of 1 million unique cDNA reads for two donors, one aged 18 to 30 and the other aged 80 or older.

Trimmed from V: 8 bases; trimmed from J: 1 base; junction bases lacking a gene match: 4. The germline V gene yields SNHLY for CDR1 and FYNNEI for CDR2. Reading from cysteine to phenylalanine, the CDR3 counts 14 amino acids. The retained sequence is limited to the CDR3, 42 bases, with the frame set at the first base. Comment on this clonotype: Its cognate antigen has yet to be identified. No clone much larger than this one lies a single base away; base qualities are absent.

The 39 donors, aged about 6 to 95 years, were systemically healthy Caucasian individuals from Russia. Ten milliliters of peripheral blood were collected from each donor into EDTA-treated Vacutainer tubes. Ficoll-Paque density-gradient centrifugation was used to isolate PBMCs, with at least 6.5 million per sample. Trizol reagent was used to extract total RNA from PBMCs, with at least 5 micrograms per sample. The percentages of naive CD45RAhigh/CD27high T cells were determined by flow cytometry on a PBMC aliquot from every donor. Library construction relied on 5' RACE. TCRdb lists the instrument as Illumina HiSeq 2500. A second 7 to 11 cycle PCR used a sample-barcoded 5' primer and a J-beta primer mix. Each TCR beta cDNA molecule received a unique molecular identifier from a template-switch 5' adaptor carrying 12 random nucleotides. Each sample yielded at least 3 million CDR3-containing paired-end reads. The Mint cDNA synthesis kit, primed by a TRBC-specific oligonucleotide, was used to synthesize first-strand cDNA from all RNA. Following uracil-DNA glycosylase treatment, all cDNA underwent a first 18-cycle PCR with the universal primers M1SS and BC2_uni_R. The authors' pipeline ran thus. Each sample was normalized by randomly selecting 1 million high-quality reads, each carrying a distinct molecular identifier. Reads with shared molecular identifiers were discarded instead of being binned into consensus sequences. MiTCR, with a Q25 quality threshold and the strictest error-elimination algorithm, was used for CDR3 identification, clonotype clustering and error correction. Lower-bound total TCR beta diversity was estimated with a nonparametric unseen species model using Euler transformation. TCRdb reworked the public reads: Q25 trimming with fastp, MiXCR clone assembly, productive beta chains retained. CDR3 protein sequences are deduplicated, and each keeps its most common genes and DNA. The V and J calls reflect TCRdb's pipeline rather than the authors' work. The sample records 1.5 million to 1.9 million distinct CDR3 sequences, approximately 43% of which are singletons. The ten largest clones add up to around 4% of the sample.

What the study reported, not specific to this receptor: A strong correlation was found between observed TCR beta diversity and the percentage of naive T cells measured by flow cytometry. Bulk unsorted PBMC profiling prevented conclusive comparison of naive and antigen-experienced compartments. As age increased, observed TCR beta diversity per million T cells dropped in a roughly linear way, and a significant reduction was already evident by age 40. Compared with the aged group, the long-lived group had more naive CD4+ T cells, fewer expanded clones and increased TCR diversity, suggesting age selection. The CMV infection status of donors was not known, potentially confounding age-related changes in expanded clonotypes. Estimates of total diversity based on one million sequenced T cells were regarded as lower bounds and as underestimates.

The sequence links TRBV2 to TRBJ2-1; TRBD1 agrees with 8 junctional bases. This receptor was identified in a woman aged 18-29 years in good health. Sequencing was performed on blood. CDR3 sequence: CASQGQVSYNEQFF. The nucleotide sequence reads TGTGCCAGCCAGGGACAGGTTTCCTACAATGAGCAGTTCTTC.